This T cell receptor (beta chain) was recovered during a study of siplizumab effects on memory and regulatory T cells (dated by TCRdb to between 2017 and 2020). The study in broad terms: The study examined how the anti-CD2 antibody siplizumab affects alloreactive T-cell subsets in allogeneic mixed lymphocyte reactions built from human PBMCs. What the authors observed across the whole study: Of the alloreactive CD4+ clones that could be mapped, the Treg-derived share averaged about 67% with siplizumab compared with approximately 25% in control reactions. Sequences below about 10^-5 frequency were poorly captured, so only a minor fraction of alloreactive clones could be mapped to unstimulated subsets. Siplizumab significantly reduced the cumulative frequency of alloreactive sequences traceable to unstimulated CD4+ memory T cells. Unstimulated naive T cells appeared more diverse than memory T cells, and naive cells seemed to contribute substantially to the alloresponse. No functional confirmation was obtained for the suppressive function of proliferating Tregs from siplizumab cultures. For roughly 80-95% of proliferating CD4+ or CD8+ clones, no naive or memory phenotype could be assigned.

The CDR3 covers 16 residues, taking in both the cysteine and the phenylalanine. Only the CDR3 DNA stays, 48 bases, in frame from base 1. According to the germline V gene (reference sequence), CDR1 reads SEHNR and CDR2 reads FQNEAQ. After removal of 0 bases from V and 4 bases from J, the junction retains 8 bases not matched to a gene. The library was built by means of the immunoSEQ multiplex PCR assay. Roughly 100,000 TCR templates per sample were assayed on the deep sequencing platform. Genomic DNA extracted from sorted T cells was used for TCRbeta CDR3 sequencing. For the original study's pipeline: The R programming language was used for the clonal analysis of the TCRbeta CDR3 data. Unstimulated samples were compared with post-reaction CFSE-low samples to define alloreactive CD4+ and CD8+ clones. By matching sequences to the repertoires of sorted unstimulated Treg and non-Treg cells, each alloreactive CD4+ clone was assigned a regulatory or non-regulatory origin. What TCRdb holds here is the immuneACCESS table cut down to in-frame rearrangements. Part of the clones is not present; checked against another copy, under half of the missing clones reflect an unresolved V gene, and the others are unexplained. V and J calls and clone size are given by that table; D and trimming were obtained from the DNA. A total of over 100,000 clones appear in this sample, approximately 93% of them only once. About 0.62% of the sample comes from the top ten.

TCRbeta CDR3 sequencing was performed on sorted unstimulated T cells and on proliferating T cells recovered from mixed lymphocyte reactions. Fresh whole blood from nine to eleven HLA-typed healthy donors served as the source for isolating PBMCs. To map where alloreactive clones came from, unstimulated CD4+ regulatory T cells were FACS-sorted. To note about this clone: It lacks a known antigen. Base qualities are not provided; no much larger clone lies one nucleotide away.

Recombination connected TRBV7-9 to TRBJ1-2; TRBD1 aligns with 7 central bases. This TCR came from a human donor in good health. Specimen: Tregs sorted from blood. The CDR3 amino acid sequence is: CASSLAGQALTYGYTF. The nucleotide sequence is given as TGTGCCAGCAGCTTAGCCGGACAGGCCCTTACCTATGGCTACACCTTC.